This T cell receptor (beta chain) was observed in a study of cytomegalovirus exposure and HLA in healthy donors. Whole-study context: From HLA-typed donors, an early data release held tens of millions of unique TCRs.

In the case of this clone: Its antigen remains unidentified.

Findings and caveats of the study: Researchers catalogued roughly 150 TCR beta chains as cytomegalovirus-associated. Looking again later, the authors saw that most CMV-associated TCR beta chains seemed HLA-restricted.

Trimming shortened V by 1 base and J by 7 bases, and 8 bases separated the two germline ends. The V gene's germline CDR1 is SGHAT and CDR2 FQNNGV. CDR3 length: 14 amino acids. Each donor's status was that of a healthy bone marrow donor. The PCR had 60 Vbeta and 13 Jbeta primers. Only in-frame clones appear in the TCRdb table, and some are missing; sequencing was by immunoSEQ multiplex PCR. The sample table includes some 150,000 clones. The sequence came from a woman aged 18-35 years in good health and CMV-seronegative. Sequencing was performed on PBMCs. The chain is built from TRBV11-2 and TRBJ1-6; possible D gene TRBD1, 5 bases. The CDR3 region has the DNA TGTGCCAGCAGCTTAGTGCAGGGCAATTCACCCCTCCACTTT. Encoded protein: CASSLVQGNSPLHF.